Below, 21 T cell receptor beta chains from the same sample are listed, as sequenced in a study of tumor-infiltrating lymphocytes in primary liver carcinoma. Total RNA amounting to roughly 0.5 ug was the source from which TCR beta cDNA was made with a constant-region primer. ARM-PCR was slightly modified, and three nested multiplex PCR rounds with it gave rise to the TCR beta libraries. Investigators reported that the first two PCR rounds, at 10 cycles each, used TRBV1-TRBV30 forward primers with a C-beta reverse primer. TCRdb analysed the multiplex PCR reads with MiXCR anew, one entry per CDR3 protein. The table shows 100,000 or so distinct CDR3 sequences, with more than 60% occurring only once. The approximately 17-32 mg bulk tissue piece was not sorted before simultaneous RNA and DNA extraction. The sequenced sample consisted of liver tumor tissue from sampling region 5. The subset denotes: tumor region T5, tumor centre. Source of these receptors: a woman aged 55-70 years with primary liver carcinoma and hepatitis B virus infection.

As to this clonotype: This may arise from a read error, as a much more abundant clone is one base away. V usage is TRBV7-9 and J usage is TRBJ2-3, with 11 positions matching TRBD2. The CDR3 extends over 15 amino acids. Germline assignment: CDR1 SEHNR and CDR2 FQNEAQ (reference sequence). The CDR3 reads CASLLAGGSTDRQYF. DNA for the CDR3: TGTGCCAGCCTTCTAGCGGGAGGCAGCACAGATAGGCAGTATTTT.

The chain uses TRBV11-2 and TRBJ2-2; D is unresolved. The CDR3 is 15 residues long. Germline CDR1 SGHAT, CDR2 FQNNGV. Deletions cut 6 bases from V and 6 bases from J, with 17 bases between. The CDR3 spells CASSPPQGPPGELFF. Here the CDR3 DNA reads TGTGCCAGCAGTCCTCCGCAAGGGCCGCCCGGGGAGCTGTTTTTT. The full variable domain, completed using reference TRBV11-2 and TRBJ2-2, is EAGVAQSPRYKIIEKRQSVAFWCNPISGHATLYWYQQILGQGPKLLIQFQNNGVVDDSQLPKDRFSAERLKGVDSTLKIQPAKLEDSAVYLCASSPPQGPPGELFFGEGSRLTVL.

The sample holds many counts of this clonotype. J is TRBJ1-2 and V is TRBV28; maybe TRBD1 (5 bases). The CDR3 contains 17 residues. Germline loops: CDR1 MDHEN, CDR2 SYDVKM. V was cut by 3 bases and J by 2 bases, with 19 bases left in between. Here the CDR3 DNA reads TGTGCCAGCAGTTTGGGAGGGGCCCAGGATATCAACTATGGCTACACCTTC. Amino acid sequence: CASSLGGAQDINYGYTF.

Ten or more counts support this clonotype. The chain recombines TRBV6-1 with TRBJ1-5; D ambiguous. CDR3 length: 14 amino acids. CDR1 MNHNS and CDR2 SASEGT come from the germline V gene. V lost 2 bases, J lost 5 bases, and 10 bases lay in between. The CDR3 DNA is TGTGCCAGCAGTGAAAGACGGAACTATCAGCCCCAGCATTTT. Translated, it gives CASSERRNYQPQHF.

To note about this clonotype: A read error may be the cause here, since a much bigger clone is one base away. The genes are TRBV28 and TRBJ2-1; no clear D gene. Trimming removed 5 bases from V and 4 bases from J, with 12 bases in between. The CDR3 runs 14 residues. CDR1 is MDHEN, CDR2 SYDVKM, per germline. DNA for the CDR3: TGTGCCAGCAGTCCACATCTAAAGTACAATGAGCAGTTCTTC. It specifies CASSPHLKYNEQFF.

A remark on this clonotype: The final CDR3 position lacks the conserved phenylalanine or tryptophan, pointing to a likely read error. No DNA is shown, since the ends of the CDR3 on it are uncertain; the CDR3 is the one TCRdb lists. The chain joins TRBV11-2 to TRBJ2-1; the table's D call TRBD2 went unverified against the DNA. Germline-derived CDR1 and CDR2 are SGHAT and FQNNGV. The CDR3 has 17 amino acids, counting both end residues. The CDR3 here is CASSRRLAGGPGDEQSY.

There are a few counts of this clonotype. This chain joins TRBV7-9 and TRBJ2-5; 7 positions match TRBD1. V shed 4 bases and J 1 base; nucleotides not matched to a gene: 6. The CDR3 extends over 15 amino acids. In germline, CDR1 is SEHNR, CDR2 FQNEAQ (reference sequence). This CDR3 reads CASSSTGQAQETQYF. In nucleotides, the CDR3 is TGTGCCAGCAGCTCGACAGGGCAAGCCCAAGAGACCCAGTACTTC.

With regard to this clonotype: The germline gene is not matched at one end of the junction; a read error may be the cause. The chain combines TRBV11-3 with TRBJ2-7; 7 bases fit TRBD1. Germline V gene sequence: CDR1 SGHNT, CDR2 YENEEA. The CDR3 has 15 amino acids. In DNA, the CDR3 is TGTACCAGCAGCTTAGGGAGAGGGGGCTCCCTCAAGCAGTACTTC. This gives the protein CTSSLGRGGSLKQYF.

About this clonotype: Germline and junction disagree at one end, which may indicate a read error. This sequence joins TRBV11-3 and TRBJ2-3; the D is unclear. CDR1 SGHNT and CDR2 YENEEA come from the germline V gene. The CDR3 length is 14 residues. The CDR3 nucleotides are TGTGCCAGCAGCTCAGGTGGTAGCTCAGAAACGCAGTATTTT. Translating it yields CASSSGGSSETQYF.

This clonotype was found many times. This rearrangement joins TRBV29-1 to TRBJ2-1, with a possible D match to TRBD2 (5 bases). V dropped 6 bases and J dropped 9 bases, with 18 bases sitting between them. Per germline, CDR1 SQVTM and CDR2 ANQGSEA. This CDR3 has 13 amino acids. CDR3 nucleotides: TGCAGCGTCGGAGCGTCAATAGCGAGTGAGCAGTTCTTC. Protein: CSVGASIASEQFF.

The chain uses TRBV11-1 and TRBJ2-7; 9 positions agree with TRBD1. CDR1 and CDR2 from the germline V gene are SGHAT and FQDESV (reference sequence). V was clipped by 4 bases and J by 3 bases; unmatched bases: 10. The CDR3 runs to 16 residues. The CDR3 sequence is CASSSGPGQGFYEQYF. The CDR3 DNA sequence: TGTGCCAGCAGCTCTGGTCCGGGACAGGGTTTCTACGAGCAGTACTTC.

The genes are TRBV11-3 and TRBJ2-1, with D possibly being TRBD2 (7 bases). This CDR3 is 17 amino acids long. Germline-derived CDR1 and CDR2 are SGHNT and YENEEA. Trimming stripped 4 bases from V and 8 bases from J, with 24 bases between. In DNA, the CDR3 is TGTGCCAGCAGCTCCCGGGGGGCGCGAAGCATGGGCTATGAGCAGTTCTTC. This translates into CASSSRGARSMGYEQFF.

This clonotype was seen more than once but under ten times. Since a much larger clone is just one base distant, this may be a read error. This chain links TRBV14 with TRBJ2-2, with D unresolved. V lost 4 bases to trimming and J lost 5 bases, with 14 bases between them. Germline CDR1 SGHDN, CDR2 FVKESK. The CDR3 runs 15 residues. In DNA, the CDR3 is TGTGCCAGCAGCCTCGCACCGGTTAGGACCGGGGAGCTGTTTTTT. Encoded protein: CASSLAPVRTGELFF. The variable domain in full, completed from reference TRBV14 and TRBJ2-2, reads EAGVTQFPSHSVIEKGQTVTLRCDPISGHDNLYWYRRVMGKEIKFLLHFVKESKQDESGMPNNRFLAERTGGTYSTLKVQPAELEDSGVYFCASSLAPVRTGELFFGEGSRLTVL.

A remark on this clonotype: This may arise from a read error, as a much more abundant clone is one base away. The chain couples TRBV30 to TRBJ2-1; no clear D gene. The CDR3 runs 14 residues. Trimming removed 5 bases at V and 4 bases at J, with 15 bases between. Germline loops: CDR1 GTSNPN, CDR2 SVGIG (reference sequence). CDR3 nucleotide sequence: TGTGCCTGGGGCTGGGCAGAGCCTTACAATGAGCAGTTCTTC. Translated, it gives CAWGWAEPYNEQFF.

Comment on this clonotype: The junction departs from germline at one end; a sequencing error may be responsible. The chain recombines TRBV11-2 with TRBJ1-1; D gene uncertain. CDR3 size: 12 residues. Germline values: CDR1 SGHAT, CDR2 FQNNGV. In nucleotides, the CDR3 is TGTGCCAGCGGAAACCTGAACACTGAAGCTTTCTTC. Its protein is CASGNLNTEAFF.

With respect to this clonotype: One junction end disagrees with the germline gene, perhaps due to a read error. This chain uses TRBV11-2 with TRBJ2-2; D is unclear. CDR1 is SGHAT, CDR2 FQNNGV, per germline. The CDR3 has 13 amino acids. CDR3 nucleotide sequence: TGTACCAGCAGCCTAGAGGCTAACGGGGAGCTGTTTTTT. Amino acids: CTSSLEANGELFF.

This clonotype appeared many times. This chain links TRBV12-3 or TRBV12-4 with TRBJ2-2; 10 nucleotides align to TRBD1. CDR3 length: 16 residues. The V segment lost 2 bases and the J segment 5 bases; nucleotides outside the gene matches: 5. The CDR3 DNA sequence: TGTGCCAGCAGTTTACCGGGACAGGGGATAACCGGGGAGCTGTTTTTT. This encodes CASSLPGQGITGELFF.

As for this clonotype: Mismatch with germline at one junction end may stem from a read error. The J gene is TRBJ2-5, the V gene TRBV28; 11 bases fit TRBD2. Germline CDR1 and CDR2: MDHEN and SYDVKM. The CDR3 has 18 amino acids. The CDR3 coding sequence is TGCGCCAGCAGTTACGGCCCCCTGACTAGCGGGGCCCAAGAGACCCAGTACTTC. Protein: CASSYGPLTSGAQETQYF.

This clonotype was seen at least ten times. The chain combines TRBV14 with TRBJ2-6, with D unclear. With 3 bases removed from V and 4 bases from J, the gap between germline ends came to 10 bases. CDR3 length: 15 amino acids. Germline loops: CDR1 SGHDN, CDR2 FVKESK. The DNA of the CDR3 is TGTGCCAGCAGCCAGATAGGAACCGGGGCCAACGTCCTGACTTTC. This sequence encodes CASSQIGTGANVLTF.

A word on this clonotype: A read error may produce the germline difference seen at one junction end. The rearrangement links TRBV5-1 to TRBJ2-7, with D possibly being TRBD1 or TRBD2 (6 bases each). This CDR3 region has 14 residues. Germline loops: CDR1 SGHRS, CDR2 YFSETQ. CDR3: CASRGLGAPLKQYF. CDR3 sequence (DNA): TGTGCCAGCAGGGGACTGGGGGCCCCTCTTAAGCAGTACTTC. Complete variable domain (other parts from reference TRBV5-1 and TRBJ2-7): KAGVTQTPRYLIKTRGQQVTLSCSPISGHRSVSWYQQTPGQGLQFLFEYFSETQRNKGNFPGRFSGRQFSNSRSEMNVSTLELGDSALYLCASRGLGAPLKQYFGPGTRLTVT.

This clonotype was counted ten times or more. The chain couples TRBV5-1 to TRBJ2-2; TRBD2 matches 13 bases. Trimming cost V 5 bases and J 5 bases; bases outside gene matches: 6. This CDR3 region has 16 residues. The germline gives CDR1 SGHRS, CDR2 YFSETQ. CDR3 nucleotide sequence: TGCGCCAGCAGGCGTACGGGACTAGCGGGGACCGGGGAGCTGTTTTTT. Residues: CASRRTGLAGTGELFF.